Below are 7 T cell receptor beta chains sequenced from a single sample in a study of CD8 T cells in ankylosing spondylitis. TCRdb independently ran MiXCR on the 5' RACE reads; one entry per CDR3 protein. Here the sample spans 250,000 to 400,000 distinct CDR3 sequences, about 9.9% being singletons. The sequencing sample was made of blood, either unsorted or a sorted T cell fraction (not recorded which). These receptors originate from a female donor with ankylosing spondylitis or in good health (not recorded which).

This clonotype occurred many times. The chain has TRBV20-1 and TRBJ1-2; possible D gene TRBD1, 5 bases. The CDR3 runs to 15 residues. In germline, CDR1 is DFQATT, CDR2 SNEGSKA (reference sequence). The germline V and J ends were trimmed by 6 bases and 0 bases, with 17 bases remaining between them. Written as DNA, the CDR3 is TGCAGTGCCCTGGGGCAGCAACAAACTAACTATGGCTACACCTTC. Translation: CSALGQQQTNYGYTF.

This clonotype has a handful of counts. The gene calls are TRBV20-1 and TRBJ2-5, with 10 bases identical to TRBD1. Germline V gene lookup returns CDR1 DFQATT and CDR2 SNEGSKA (reference sequence). The CDR3 loop spans 19 amino acids. The ends lost 6 bases at V and 4 bases at J; junction bases unmatched: 23. This chain's CDR3 is CSAVTGTGAGIRGGETQYF. For the CDR3, the DNA is TGCAGTGCCGTTACCGGGACAGGGGCCGGGATTAGAGGGGGAGAGACCCAGTACTTC.

In its sample, this clonotype was seen many times. The chain links TRBV28 to TRBJ2-7; possible D gene TRBD1, 6 bases. The CDR3 is made up of 13 amino acids. The V gene lost 6 bases and the J gene lost 3 bases, with 12 bases spanning the gap. The germline gives CDR1 MDHEN, CDR2 SYDVKM. The CDR3 protein is CASRGTPSYEQYF. DNA for the CDR3: TGTGCCAGCAGGGGGACACCTAGCTACGAGCAGTACTTC.

Concerning this clonotype itself: This may come from a read error, since a much larger clone is one base off. This chain joins TRBV5-1 and TRBJ2-3; D is ambiguous. The end of the DNA aligns better with TRBJ1-5, so the J call may be wrong. Germline V lookup: CDR1 SGHRS, CDR2 YFSETQ. This CDR3 has 15 residues. The CDR3: CASSTYVVGSGTQHF. The CDR3 nucleotides are TGCGCCAGCAGCACCTACGTGGTGGGATCGGGTACGCAGCATTTT.

The V gene is TRBV7-9, the J gene TRBJ2-1; D not resolved. The V end was cut by 4 bases, the J end by 7 bases, with 8 bases between. The CDR3 length is 12 residues. Germline CDR1 SEHNR, CDR2 FQNEAQ (reference sequence). The CDR3 DNA follows: TGTGCCAGCAGCTCATGGTTGAATGAGCAGTTCTTC. Protein sequence: CASSSWLNEQFF.

Many counts were recorded for this clonotype. This chain links TRBV20-1 with TRBJ2-5; no definite D call. The CDR3 totals 14 residues. Trimming left V 5 bases short and J 2 bases short, with 15 bases between. The germline V gene has CDR1 DFQATT and CDR2 SNEGSKA (reference sequence). The CDR3 region is CSADQDQAQETQYF. The CDR3 nucleotides read TGCAGTGCTGACCAGGACCAGGCTCAAGAGACCCAGTACTTC.

This clonotype has at least ten counts. V gene TRBV12-3 or TRBV12-4 combines with J gene TRBJ2-3, with 12 bases aligning to TRBD2. The CDR3 loop spans 18 amino acids. The junction had 9 bases not matched to a gene; V was cut back by 3 bases and J by 2 bases. CDR3 in DNA: TGTGCCAGCAGTTTTCCCAGACTAGCGGGGGATTTCACAGATACGCAGTATTTT. It encodes CASSFPRLAGDFTDTQYF.